These 27 T cell receptor beta chains came from one sample sequenced in a study of OX40 agonist ivuxolimab in advanced cancers. Measured with immunoSEQ multiplex PCR; TCRdb has only the in-frame clones, and not every one. The table records 85,000 to 100,000 clones, 85% to 90% of them present only once. Sequencing used CD4+ or CD8+ T cells sorted from blood, obtained in a trial of the OX40 agonist ivuxolimab. The receptors stem from an adult with an advanced solid tumor such as melanoma, head and neck, liver or kidney cancer.

This clone came up once. The chain combines TRBV29-1 with TRBJ1-4; 8 positions match TRBD1. J was trimmed by 4 bases and V by 4 bases; bases with no gene match: 8. CDR1 and CDR2 from the germline V gene are SQVTM and ANQGSEA. This CDR3 has 15 amino acids. The chain's CDR3 is CSVGQGATHNEKLFF. DNA for the CDR3: TGCAGCGTTGGGCAGGGGGCGACTCATAATGAAAAACTGTTTTTT.

The V gene is TRBV6-6, the J gene TRBJ2-7, with D tentatively TRBD1 (6 bases). The CDR3 has 15 residues. Germline-derived CDR1 and CDR2 are MNHNY and SVGAGI (reference sequence). V was shortened by 7 bases and J by 3 bases, with 19 bases between the two germline ends. CDR3 in DNA: TGTGCCAGCAATCCGGGCCGGACAGCTGACTACGAGCAGTACTTC. Amino acids: CASNPGRTADYEQYF.

The chain recombines TRBV4-1 with TRBJ2-2, with TRBD1 as a possible D gene (6 bases). Germline lookup yields CDR1 MGHRA and CDR2 YSYEKL. The CDR3 extends over 15 amino acids. V shed 2 bases and J shed 4 bases, with 11 bases lying between them. Here the CDR3 DNA reads TGCGCCAGCAGCCAATTGAAAGGGGGCACCGGGGAGCTGTTTTTT. It yields the protein CASSQLKGGTGELFF.

The chain uses TRBV6-5 and TRBJ2-2; D call uncertain. The CDR3 has 12 residues. Germline loops: CDR1 MNHEY, CDR2 SVGAGI. Trimming left V 6 bases short and J 1 base short, with 3 bases between. Written as DNA, the CDR3 is TGTGCCAGCAGGGGGAACACCGGGGAGCTGTTTTTT. This translates into CASRGNTGELFF.

The chain couples TRBV9 to TRBJ2-3; 8 nucleotides agree with TRBD2. Trimming removed 3 bases from V and 1 base from J; junction bases left unmatched: 4. The CDR3 spans 15 residues. Germline CDR1 SGDLS, CDR2 YYNGEE. The CDR3 DNA sequence: TGTGCCAGCAGCGCGCCAGCGGGGGGCACAGATACGCAGTATTTT. Its translation: CASSAPAGGTDTQYF.

The rearrangement uses TRBV19 and TRBJ2-2; no definite D call. V gave up 5 bases and J gave up 8 bases, with 9 bases separating them. The CDR3 covers 12 residues. The germline gives CDR1 LNHDA, CDR2 SQIVND (reference sequence). The chain's CDR3 is CASSSTTGELFF. The CDR3 nucleotides are TGTGCCAGTAGTTCAACGACAGGGGAGCTGTTTTTT.

V usage is TRBV19 and J usage is TRBJ1-2; D not certain. V lost 5 bases to trimming and J lost 7 bases, with 8 bases between them. Germline V gene data show CDR1 as LNHDA and CDR2 as SQIVND (reference sequence). The CDR3 totals 11 residues. The DNA for the CDR3 is TGTGCCAGTAGTGTTACAAGTGGCTACACCTTC. Encoded protein: CASSVTSGYTF.

This chain links TRBV6-5 with TRBJ2-6; D perhaps matches TRBD1 (5 bases). This CDR3 contains 15 residues. Trimming cost V 7 bases and J 2 bases, with 12 bases left between them. Germline CDR1 and CDR2: MNHEY and SVGAGI. CDR3 DNA sequence: TGTGCCAGCATTAATACAGGAACTGGGGCCAACGTCCTGACTTTC. Its protein product is CASINTGTGANVLTF.

The chain links TRBV2 to TRBJ2-1, with TRBD2 as a possible D gene (7 bases). This CDR3 is built from 14 residues. V dropped 5 bases and J dropped 9 bases, with 17 bases sitting between them. Per germline, CDR1 SNHLY and CDR2 FYNNEI. The CDR3 sequence: CASSRRAGEGEQFF. The DNA for the CDR3 is TGTGCCAGCAGTAGGCGTGCAGGGGAGGGTGAGCAGTTCTTC.

The genes are TRBV2 and TRBJ1-4; a possible D gene is TRBD1 (6 bases). Germline V CDR1 and CDR2: SNHLY, FYNNEI. CDR3 length equals 13 residues. Trimming left V 5 bases short and J 8 bases short, with 12 bases between. CDR3 coding DNA: TGTGCCAGCAGTTGGGGGGCGAGGGAAAAACTGTTTTTT. The encoded protein is CASSWGAREKLFF.

The rearrangement joins TRBV2 to TRBJ2-2; D uncertain. Per the germline V gene, CDR1 is SNHLY and CDR2 is FYNNEI. This CDR3 spans 13 amino acids. V lost 6 bases and J 3 bases, leaving 8 bases between the germline ends. CDR3 region: CASRDEYTGELFF. The DNA for the CDR3 is TGTGCCAGCAGGGACGAATACACCGGGGAGCTGTTTTTT.

The chain joins TRBV7-2 to TRBJ2-7, with 13 bases identical to TRBD2. The V gene end was trimmed by 5 bases and the J gene end by 3 bases; junction bases not matched to a gene: 7. CDR3 length: 16 amino acids. Germline CDR1 is SGHTA and CDR2 is FQGNSA. The CDR3 spells CASSIYGLAGDYEQYF. The CDR3 coding sequence is TGTGCCAGCAGCATTTACGGACTAGCGGGGGACTACGAGCAGTACTTC.

The chain combines TRBV28 with TRBJ2-1; D is tentatively TRBD1 or TRBD2 (5 bases each). The CDR3 has 15 residues. From germline, CDR1 is MDHEN and CDR2 SYDVKM. Deletions cut 2 bases from V and 3 bases from J, with 11 bases between. DNA of the CDR3: TGTGCCAGCAGTTTAAGTGGGGGTTTCTACAATGAGCAGTTCTTC. Translated: CASSLSGGFYNEQFF.

The V gene is TRBV4-3, the J gene TRBJ2-7, with 8 bases that match TRBD1. V was clipped by 6 bases and J by 2 bases; unmatched bases: 0. Looked up from germline, CDR1 is LGHNA and CDR2 is YSLEER. The CDR3 covers 12 residues. The chain's CDR3 is CASRTGAYEQYF. The CDR3 DNA sequence: TGCGCCAGCAGGACAGGGGCCTACGAGCAGTACTTC.

The CDR3 DNA is TGTGCCAGCAGCTTGGTTAGGAGAGGCACTGAAGCTTTCTTT. Its translation is CASSLVRRGTEAFF. This sequence joins TRBV5-8 and TRBJ1-1; D not resolved. Germline V gene lookup returns CDR1 SGHTS and CDR2 YDEGEE. The CDR3 runs to 14 residues. Trimming left V 0 bases short and J 4 bases short, with 10 bases between.

This clone was counted once. The J gene is TRBJ1-2, the V gene TRBV4-2, with D possibly matching TRBD1 (6 bases). CDR1 and CDR2 (germline): LGHNA, YNFKEQ. CDR3 size: 15 residues. Trimming took 0 bases from V and 3 from J, leaving 11 bases between them. This CDR3 is CASSQDGGLDYGYTF. In DNA form, the CDR3 reads TGTGCCAGCAGCCAAGACGGGGGGCTAGACTATGGCTACACCTTC.

This chain links TRBV7-3 with TRBJ1-1; D not resolved. Germline V gene lookup returns CDR1 SGHTA and CDR2 FQGTGA. V was cut by 5 bases and J by 0 bases, with 7 bases left in between. This CDR3 has 13 amino acids. The CDR3 nucleotides read TGTGCCAGCAGCCGATACTTGAACACTGAAGCTTTCTTT. This encodes CASSRYLNTEAFF.

The chain has TRBV7-9 and TRBJ2-4; 7 bases map to TRBD1. Germline V CDR1 and CDR2: SEHNR, FQNEAQ (reference sequence). The CDR3 sequence is 14 residues long. V dropped 3 bases and J dropped 8; count of bases not matched to a gene: 7. This CDR3 reads CASSFSRGLDIQYF. The CDR3 DNA reads as TGTGCCAGCAGCTTTAGTAGGGGGCTCGACATTCAGTACTTC.

V gene TRBV7-9 combines with J gene TRBJ1-2; 9 nucleotides line up with TRBD1. V was pared by 4 bases and J by 11 bases, with 11 bases of the junction left unmatched. This CDR3 region has 14 residues. From germline, CDR1 is SEHNR and CDR2 FQNEAQ (reference sequence). The CDR3 loop is CASSSGQGGITYTF. CDR3 DNA sequence: TGTGCCAGCAGCTCGGGACAGGGTGGGATCACGTACACCTTC. The variable domain in full, with the rest retrieved from reference TRBV7-9 and TRBJ1-2, is DTGVSQNPRHKITKRGQNVTFRCDPISEHNRLYWYRQTLGQGPEFLTYFQNEAQLEKSRLLSDRFSAERPKGSFSTLEIQRTEQGDSAMYLCASSSGQGGITYTFGSGTRLTVV.

The chain couples TRBV18 to TRBJ1-6; D is unclear. Germline V CDR1 and CDR2: KGHSH, LQKENI. Trimming pared 2 bases from V and 0 bases from J, leaving 11 bases between. The CDR3 runs to 17 residues. The CDR3 sequence is CASSPASLSSYNSPLHF. CDR3 sequence (DNA): TGTGCCAGCTCACCAGCAAGCTTAAGCTCCTATAATTCACCCCTCCACTTT. Full variable domain (remainder filled in from reference TRBV18 and TRBJ1-6): NAGVMQNPRHLVRRRGQEARLRCSPMKGHSHVYWYRQLPEEGLKFMVYLQKENIIDESGMPKERFSAEFPKEGPSILRIQQVVRGDSAAYFCASSPASLSSYNSPLHFGNGTRLTVT.

This clone has more than one count but fewer than ten. V is TRBV15 and J is TRBJ1-4; TRBD1 might be the D (5 bases). CDR1 LNHNV and CDR2 YYDKDF come from the germline V gene (reference sequence). V was shortened by 0 bases and J by 8 bases, with 16 bases between the two germline ends. The CDR3 totals 16 residues. For the CDR3, the DNA is TGTGCCACCAGCAGAGATCAGGCGGGGGACGGCGAAAAACTGTTTTTT. This encodes CATSRDQAGDGEKLFF. Supplemented by reference TRBV15 and TRBJ1-4, the full variable domain reads DAMVIQNPRYQVTQFGKPVTLSCSQTLNHNVMYWYQQKSSQAPKLLFHYYDKDFNNEADTPDNFQSRRPNTSFCFLDIRSPGLGDTAMYLCATSRDQAGDGEKLFFGSGTQLSVL.

The chain couples TRBV2 to TRBJ2-3; 12 bases agree with TRBD2. Germline values: CDR1 SNHLY, CDR2 FYNNEI. The V segment lost 7 bases and the J segment 1 base; nucleotides outside the gene matches: 6. This CDR3 spans 16 amino acids. DNA of the CDR3: TGTGCCAGCACCCTCAGGACTAGCGGGGGCACAGATACGCAGTATTTT. This gives the protein CASTLRTSGGTDTQYF.

The chain employs TRBV28 and TRBJ2-3, with 7 bases fitting TRBD1. This CDR3 comprises 15 residues. CDR1 and CDR2 from the germline V gene are MDHEN and SYDVKM. Trimming took 4 bases from V and 7 from J; bases not matched to a gene: 11. This CDR3 is CASSWKGTVYYTQYF. The CDR3 bases are TGTGCCAGCAGTTGGAAAGGGACAGTTTATTATACGCAGTATTTT.

The chain recombines TRBV18 with TRBJ2-7; tentatively, D is TRBD1 (5 bases). Germline assignment: CDR1 KGHSH and CDR2 LQKENI. Trimming removed 3 bases at V and 6 bases at J, with 12 bases between. The CDR3 runs to 13 residues. The CDR3 spells CASSPTQGGEQYF. The CDR3 region has the DNA TGTGCCAGCTCACCTACGCAGGGTGGCGAGCAGTACTTC.

This clone turned up a few times. The chain combines TRBV7-8 with TRBJ1-5; D is ambiguous. CDR3 size: 14 residues. Germline values: CDR1 SGHVS, CDR2 FQNEAQ. The ends were cut back, 1 base at V and 6 bases at J, with 10 bases in the middle. CDR3 protein: CASSLEREVQPQHF. The CDR3 DNA is TGTGCCAGCAGCTTAGAGAGGGAGGTTCAGCCCCAGCATTTT.

This chain joins TRBV28 and TRBJ1-6; 7 positions match TRBD1. CDR1 and CDR2 from the germline V gene are MDHEN and SYDVKM. CDR3 length equals 14 residues. V lost 10 bases and J lost 5; bases outside the gene matches: 8. The CDR3 here is CANRGGTDNSPLHF. The CDR3, as DNA: TGTGCCAACAGAGGGGGGACAGATAATTCACCCCTCCACTTT.

This rearrangement joins TRBV7-8 to TRBJ1-4; 7 nucleotides align to TRBD1. V was pared by 5 bases and J by 0 bases, with 9 bases of the junction left unmatched. This CDR3 region has 17 residues. Germline V gene sequence: CDR1 SGHVS, CDR2 FQNEAQ. The CDR3 loop is CASSQDRDRATNEKLFF. In nucleotides, the CDR3 is TGTGCCAGCAGCCAAGACAGGGACCGTGCAACTAATGAAAAACTGTTTTTT.